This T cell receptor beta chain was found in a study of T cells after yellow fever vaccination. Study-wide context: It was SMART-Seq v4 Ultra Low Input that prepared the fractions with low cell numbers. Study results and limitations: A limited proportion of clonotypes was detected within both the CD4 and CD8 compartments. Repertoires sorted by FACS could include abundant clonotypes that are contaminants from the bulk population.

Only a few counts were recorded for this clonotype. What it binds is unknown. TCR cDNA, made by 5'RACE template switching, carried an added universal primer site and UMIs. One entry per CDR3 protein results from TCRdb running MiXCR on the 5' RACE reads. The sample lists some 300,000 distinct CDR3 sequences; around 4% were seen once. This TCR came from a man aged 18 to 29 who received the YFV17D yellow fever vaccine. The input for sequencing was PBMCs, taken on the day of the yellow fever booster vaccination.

The CDR3 loop reads CSVEEGTNYGYTF. The CDR3, as DNA: TGCAGCGTTGAAGAAGGGACTAACTATGGCTACACCTTC. This chain links TRBV29-1 with TRBJ1-2; D uncertain. Germline values: CDR1 SQVTM, CDR2 ANQGSEA. The CDR3 is made up of 13 amino acids. Trimming left V 0 bases short and J 0 bases short, with 5 bases between.